This TCR beta chain derives from a study of cytotoxic CD8 clonotypes in ibrutinib-treated CLL. On the study more broadly: Each sample contained, on average, roughly 260,000 productive templates and nearly 95,000 productive rearrangements. Study-wide points: Baseline clonality was higher than in age-matched healthy donors and moved in step with circulating CD8+ T-cell counts. Clonality rose at ibrutinib response, held steady in sustained remission, and fell toward baseline at progression.

The length of the CDR3 is 15 residues. Germline V lookup: CDR1 MDHEN, CDR2 SYDVKM. V was clipped by 5 bases and J by 1 base, with 15 bases between them. With respect to this clone: What it recognizes is unknown.

Targeted sequencing depth ranged from 1 in 200,000 to 1 in 1 million T cells. TCRdb's copy holds only in-frame clones and misses some; the assay was immunoSEQ multiplex PCR. The table lists fewer than 100,000 clones, about 76% of them singletons. The TCR was taken from a human donor with chronic lymphocytic leukemia. V usage is TRBV28 and J usage is TRBJ2-7; possible D gene TRBD1, 6 bases. This material consisted of PBMCs, taken after 12 months of ibrutinib treatment. CDR3 residues: CASSGDRSVSYEQYF. The CDR3 nucleotides are TGTGCCAGCAGTGGAGACAGGTCCGTTTCCTACGAGCAGTACTTC.